This entry features one TCR beta chain sequence. The antigen remains unidentified. Germline V gene lookup returns CDR1 SNHLY and CDR2 FYNNEI. The CDR3 has 11 amino acids. Using triplicate sorts, 300,000 or so cells were collected each time from every CD8+ T cell subset. Cells that were CD45RO-CCR7+CD27+CD95- constituted naive CD8+ T cells. This sample is part of a study of CXCR3-negative and CXCR3-positive naive CD8 T cells. Study-wide points: With CXCR3 expression partially decreased after cryopreservation, most assays relied on fresh PBMCs. High diversity, comparable across both naive subsets, contrasted with much lower diversity in memory CD8+ cells.

cDNA libraries for TRB were generated by 5' RACE incorporating UMI labels. Reanalyzing the 5' RACE reads, TCRdb keeps one entry per CDR3 protein, without DNA. The sample table includes tens of thousands of distinct CDR3 sequences. Sequencing was done on a sample of naive CXCR3- CD8+ T cells from blood. Subset defined: CD45RO-CCR7+CD27+CD95- naive CD8+ T cells lacking CXCR3 (TNR3-). This sequence joins TRBV2 and TRBJ2-3; TCRdb outputs TRBD2, but without DNA this stays unchecked. The TCR was taken from a human donor in good health. Some clones in this sample may be carry-over from other donors' samples. This CDR3 reads CAGEAADTQYF.